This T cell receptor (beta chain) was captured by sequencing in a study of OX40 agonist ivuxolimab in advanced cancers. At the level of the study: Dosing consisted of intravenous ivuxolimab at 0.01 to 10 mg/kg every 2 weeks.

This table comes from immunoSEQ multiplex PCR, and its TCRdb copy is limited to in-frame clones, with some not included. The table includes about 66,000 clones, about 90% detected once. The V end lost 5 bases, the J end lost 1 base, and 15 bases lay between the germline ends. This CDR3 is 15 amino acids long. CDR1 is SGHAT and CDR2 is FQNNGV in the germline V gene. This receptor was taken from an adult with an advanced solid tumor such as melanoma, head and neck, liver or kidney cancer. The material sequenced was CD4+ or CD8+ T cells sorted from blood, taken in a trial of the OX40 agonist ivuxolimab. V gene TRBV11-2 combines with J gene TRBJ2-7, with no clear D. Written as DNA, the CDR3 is TGTGCCAGCAGCATAGGTCCACGGGCATCCTACGAGCAGTACTTC. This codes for CASSIGPRASYEQYF. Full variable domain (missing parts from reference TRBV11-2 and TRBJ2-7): EAGVAQSPRYKIIEKRQSVAFWCNPISGHATLYWYQQILGQGPKLLIQFQNNGVVDDSQLPKDRFSAERLKGVDSTLKIQPAKLEDSAVYLCASSIGPRASYEQYFGPGTRLTVT.